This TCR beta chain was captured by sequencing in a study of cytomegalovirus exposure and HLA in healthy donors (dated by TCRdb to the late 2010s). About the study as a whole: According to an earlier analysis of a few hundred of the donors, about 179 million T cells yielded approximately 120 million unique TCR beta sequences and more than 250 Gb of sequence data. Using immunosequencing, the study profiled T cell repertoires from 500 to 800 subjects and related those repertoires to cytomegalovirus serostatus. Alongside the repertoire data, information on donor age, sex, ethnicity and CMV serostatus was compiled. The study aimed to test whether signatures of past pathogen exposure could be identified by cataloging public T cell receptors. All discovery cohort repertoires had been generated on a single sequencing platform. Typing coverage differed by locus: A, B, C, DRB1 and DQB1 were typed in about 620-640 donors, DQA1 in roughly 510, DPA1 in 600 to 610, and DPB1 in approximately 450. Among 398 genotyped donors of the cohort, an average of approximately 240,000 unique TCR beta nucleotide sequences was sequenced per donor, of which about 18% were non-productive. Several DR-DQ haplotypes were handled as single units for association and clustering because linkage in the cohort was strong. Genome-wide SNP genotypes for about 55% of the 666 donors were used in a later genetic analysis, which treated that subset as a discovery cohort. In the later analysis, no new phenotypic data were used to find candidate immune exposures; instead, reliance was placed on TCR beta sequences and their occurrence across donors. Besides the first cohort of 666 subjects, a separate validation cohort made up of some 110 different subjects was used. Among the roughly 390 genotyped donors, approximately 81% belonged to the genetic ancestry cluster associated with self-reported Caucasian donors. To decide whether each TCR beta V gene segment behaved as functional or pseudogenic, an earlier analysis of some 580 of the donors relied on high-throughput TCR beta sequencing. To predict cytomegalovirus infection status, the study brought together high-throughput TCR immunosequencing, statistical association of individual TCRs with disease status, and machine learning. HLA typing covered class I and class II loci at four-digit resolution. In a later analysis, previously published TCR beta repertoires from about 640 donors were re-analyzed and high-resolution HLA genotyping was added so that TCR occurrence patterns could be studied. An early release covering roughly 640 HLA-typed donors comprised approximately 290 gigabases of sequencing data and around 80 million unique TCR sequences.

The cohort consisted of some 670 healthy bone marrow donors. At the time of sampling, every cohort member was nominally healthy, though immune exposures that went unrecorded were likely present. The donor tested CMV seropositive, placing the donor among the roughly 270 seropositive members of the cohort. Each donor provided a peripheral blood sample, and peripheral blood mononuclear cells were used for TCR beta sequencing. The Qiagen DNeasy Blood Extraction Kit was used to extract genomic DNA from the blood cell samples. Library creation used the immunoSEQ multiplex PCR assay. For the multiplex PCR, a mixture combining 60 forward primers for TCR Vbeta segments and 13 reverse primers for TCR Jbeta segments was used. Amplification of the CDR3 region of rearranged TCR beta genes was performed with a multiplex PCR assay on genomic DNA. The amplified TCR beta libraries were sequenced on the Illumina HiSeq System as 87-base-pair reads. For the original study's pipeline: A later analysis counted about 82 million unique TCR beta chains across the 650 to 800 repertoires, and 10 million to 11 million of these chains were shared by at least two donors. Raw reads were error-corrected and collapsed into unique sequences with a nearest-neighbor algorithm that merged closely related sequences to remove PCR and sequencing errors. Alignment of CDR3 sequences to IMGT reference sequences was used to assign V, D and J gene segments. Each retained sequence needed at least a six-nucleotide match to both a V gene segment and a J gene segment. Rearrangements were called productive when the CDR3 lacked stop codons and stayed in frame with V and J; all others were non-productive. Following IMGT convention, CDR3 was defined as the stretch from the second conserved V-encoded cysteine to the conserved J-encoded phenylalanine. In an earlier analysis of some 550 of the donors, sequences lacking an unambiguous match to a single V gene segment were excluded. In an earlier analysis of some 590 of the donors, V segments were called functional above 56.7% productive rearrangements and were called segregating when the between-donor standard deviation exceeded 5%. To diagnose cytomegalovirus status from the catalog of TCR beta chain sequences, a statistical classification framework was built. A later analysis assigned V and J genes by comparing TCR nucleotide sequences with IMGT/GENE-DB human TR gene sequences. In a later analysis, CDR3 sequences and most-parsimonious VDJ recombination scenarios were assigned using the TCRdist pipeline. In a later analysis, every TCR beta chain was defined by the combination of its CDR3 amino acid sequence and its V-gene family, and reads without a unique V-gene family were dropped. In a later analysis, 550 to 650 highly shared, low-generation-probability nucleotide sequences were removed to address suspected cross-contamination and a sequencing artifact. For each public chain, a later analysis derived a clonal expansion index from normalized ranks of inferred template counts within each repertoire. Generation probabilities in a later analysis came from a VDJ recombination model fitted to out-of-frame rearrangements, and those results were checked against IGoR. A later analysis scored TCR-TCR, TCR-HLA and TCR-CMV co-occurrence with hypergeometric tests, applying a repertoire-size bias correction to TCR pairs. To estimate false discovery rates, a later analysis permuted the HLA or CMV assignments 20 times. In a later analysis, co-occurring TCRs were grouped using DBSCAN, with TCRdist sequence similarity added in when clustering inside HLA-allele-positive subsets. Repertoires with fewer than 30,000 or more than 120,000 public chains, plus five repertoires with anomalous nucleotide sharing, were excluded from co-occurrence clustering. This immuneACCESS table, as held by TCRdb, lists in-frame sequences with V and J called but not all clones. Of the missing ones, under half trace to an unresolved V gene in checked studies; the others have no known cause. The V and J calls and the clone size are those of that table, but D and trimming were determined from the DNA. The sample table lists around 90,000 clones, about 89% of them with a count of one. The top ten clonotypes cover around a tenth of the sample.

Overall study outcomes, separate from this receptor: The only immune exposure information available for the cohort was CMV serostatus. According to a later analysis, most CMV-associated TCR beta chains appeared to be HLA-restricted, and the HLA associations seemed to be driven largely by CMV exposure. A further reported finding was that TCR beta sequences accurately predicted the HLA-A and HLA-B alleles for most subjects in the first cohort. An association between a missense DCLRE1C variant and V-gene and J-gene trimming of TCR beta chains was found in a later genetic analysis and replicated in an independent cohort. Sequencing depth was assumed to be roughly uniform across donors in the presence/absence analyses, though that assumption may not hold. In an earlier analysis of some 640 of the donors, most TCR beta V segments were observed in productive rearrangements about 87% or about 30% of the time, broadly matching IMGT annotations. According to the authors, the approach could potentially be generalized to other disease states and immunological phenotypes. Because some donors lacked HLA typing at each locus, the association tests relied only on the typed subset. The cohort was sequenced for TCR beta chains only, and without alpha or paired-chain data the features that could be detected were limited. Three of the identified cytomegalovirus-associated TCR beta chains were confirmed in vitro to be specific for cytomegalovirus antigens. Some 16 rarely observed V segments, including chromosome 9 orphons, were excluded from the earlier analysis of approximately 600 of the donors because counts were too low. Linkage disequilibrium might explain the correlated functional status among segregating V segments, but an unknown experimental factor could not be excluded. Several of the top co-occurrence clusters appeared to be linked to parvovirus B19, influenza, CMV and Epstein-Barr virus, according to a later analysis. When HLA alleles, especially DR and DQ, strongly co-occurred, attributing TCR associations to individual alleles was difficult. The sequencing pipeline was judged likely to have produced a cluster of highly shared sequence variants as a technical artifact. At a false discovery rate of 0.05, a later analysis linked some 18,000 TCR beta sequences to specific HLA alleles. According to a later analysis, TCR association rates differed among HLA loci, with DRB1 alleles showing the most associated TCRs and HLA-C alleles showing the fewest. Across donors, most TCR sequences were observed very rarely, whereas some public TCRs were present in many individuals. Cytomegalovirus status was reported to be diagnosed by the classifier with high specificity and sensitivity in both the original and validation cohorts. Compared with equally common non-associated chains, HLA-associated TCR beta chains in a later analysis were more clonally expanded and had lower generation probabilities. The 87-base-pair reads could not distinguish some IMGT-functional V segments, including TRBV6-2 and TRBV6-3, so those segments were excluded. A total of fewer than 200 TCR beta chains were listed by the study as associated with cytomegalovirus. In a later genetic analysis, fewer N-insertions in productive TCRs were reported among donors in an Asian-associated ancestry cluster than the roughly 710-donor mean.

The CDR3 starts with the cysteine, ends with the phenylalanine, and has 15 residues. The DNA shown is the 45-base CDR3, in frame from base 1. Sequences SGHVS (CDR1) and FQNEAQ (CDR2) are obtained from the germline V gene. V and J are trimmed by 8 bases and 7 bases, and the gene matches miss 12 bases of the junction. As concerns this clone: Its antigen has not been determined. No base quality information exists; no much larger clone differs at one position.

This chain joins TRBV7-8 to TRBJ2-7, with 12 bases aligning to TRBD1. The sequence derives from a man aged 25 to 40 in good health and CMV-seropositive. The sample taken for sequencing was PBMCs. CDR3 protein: CASRLMGQGAWEQYF. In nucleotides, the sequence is TGTGCCAGCCGACTTATGGGACAGGGGGCATGGGAGCAGTACTTC.